The sequence of this T cell receptor (beta chain) was determined in a study of cytomegalovirus exposure and HLA in healthy donors. Use of 60 Vbeta and 13 Jbeta primers characterized the PCR. Assay: immunoSEQ multiplex PCR; the TCRdb copy retains only in-frame clones and omits some. Of some 100,000 clones listed, about three fifths are singletons. Study-wide results and caveats: With DRB1 most and HLA-C fewest, TCR association rates differed between HLA loci in a later analysis.

This CDR3 region has 12 residues. Germline V CDR1 and CDR2: MDHEN, SYDVKM. Trimming left V 4 bases short and J 14 bases short, with 17 bases between. Concerning this clone: Its antigen is currently unknown.

The sample taken for sequencing was PBMCs. The rearrangement links TRBV28 to TRBJ1-1; D is undetermined. This TCR came from a woman younger than 45 in good health and CMV-seropositive. CDR3 loop: CASSWERTIGFF. The CDR3 nucleotides read TGTGCCAGCAGTTGGGAGCGTACAATCGGCTTCTTT.